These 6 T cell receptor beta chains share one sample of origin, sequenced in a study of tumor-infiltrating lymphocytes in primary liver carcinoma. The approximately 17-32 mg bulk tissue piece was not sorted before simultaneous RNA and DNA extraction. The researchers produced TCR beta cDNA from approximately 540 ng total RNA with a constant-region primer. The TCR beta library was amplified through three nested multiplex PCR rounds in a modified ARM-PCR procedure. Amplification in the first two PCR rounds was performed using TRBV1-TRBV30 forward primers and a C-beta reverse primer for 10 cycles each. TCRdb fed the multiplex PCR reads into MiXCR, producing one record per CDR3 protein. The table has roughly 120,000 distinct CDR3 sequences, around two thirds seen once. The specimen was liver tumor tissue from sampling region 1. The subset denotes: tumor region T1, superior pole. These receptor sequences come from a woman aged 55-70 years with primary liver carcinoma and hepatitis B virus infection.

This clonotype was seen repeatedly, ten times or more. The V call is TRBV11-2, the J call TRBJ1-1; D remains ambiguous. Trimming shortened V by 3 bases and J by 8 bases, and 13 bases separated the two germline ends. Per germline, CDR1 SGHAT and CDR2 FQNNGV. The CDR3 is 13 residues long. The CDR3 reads CASSFQVGSEAFF. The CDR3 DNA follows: TGTGCCAGCAGCTTCCAGGTGGGTTCCGAAGCTTTCTTT.

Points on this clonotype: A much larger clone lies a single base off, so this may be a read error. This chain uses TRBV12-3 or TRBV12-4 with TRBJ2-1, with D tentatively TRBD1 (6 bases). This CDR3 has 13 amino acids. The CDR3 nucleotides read TGTGCCAGCAGAGCCGGACAGTACAGTGAGCAGTTCTTC. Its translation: CASRAGQYSEQFF.

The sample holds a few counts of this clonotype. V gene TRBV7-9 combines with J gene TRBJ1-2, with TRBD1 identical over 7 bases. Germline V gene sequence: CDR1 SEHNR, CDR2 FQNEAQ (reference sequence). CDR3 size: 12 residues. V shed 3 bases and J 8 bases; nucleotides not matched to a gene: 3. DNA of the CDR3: TGTGCCAGCAGCTTCGACAGGGTCGGCTACACCTTC. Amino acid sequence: CASSFDRVGYTF.

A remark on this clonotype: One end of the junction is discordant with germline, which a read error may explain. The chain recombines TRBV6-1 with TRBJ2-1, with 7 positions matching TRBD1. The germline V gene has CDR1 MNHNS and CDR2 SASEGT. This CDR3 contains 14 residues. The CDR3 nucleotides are TGTGCTAGCAGTTTGGACAGGCTCTTGGCCGGGCAGTTCTTC. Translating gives CASSLDRLLAGQFF.

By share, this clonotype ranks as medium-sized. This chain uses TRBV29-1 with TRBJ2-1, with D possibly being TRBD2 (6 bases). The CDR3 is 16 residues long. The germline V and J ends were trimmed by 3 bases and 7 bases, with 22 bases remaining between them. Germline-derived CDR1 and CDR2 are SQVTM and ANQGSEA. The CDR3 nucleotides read TGCAGCGTTGAGGGAACACTAGCTCCCGAGTGGAATGAGCAGTTCTTC. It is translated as CSVEGTLAPEWNEQFF.

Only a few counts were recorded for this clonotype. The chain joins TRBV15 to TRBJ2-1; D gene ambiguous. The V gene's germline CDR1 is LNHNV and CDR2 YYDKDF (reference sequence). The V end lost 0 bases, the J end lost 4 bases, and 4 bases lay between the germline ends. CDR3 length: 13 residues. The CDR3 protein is CATSRDRYNEQFF. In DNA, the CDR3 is TGTGCCACCAGCAGAGATAGATACAATGAGCAGTTCTTC.